The 8 T cell receptor beta chains below were found in one sample sequenced in a study of T cell repertoires in cytomegalovirus infection. These receptors have no identified antigens. From the reads, TCRdb called clonotypes with MiXCR, one entry per CDR3 protein. The sample records some 940,000 distinct CDR3 sequences, around 31% being singletons. The specimen was cultured CD8+ T cells from PBMCs, collected from culture after CMV antigen stimulation. The receptors stem from a human donor in good health (CMV status not recorded). Some clones in this sample may be carry-over from other donors' samples.

This clonotype was picked up a small number of times. The chain combines TRBV4-3 with TRBJ2-1, with TRBD2 identical over 8 bases. Per the germline V gene, CDR1 is LGHNA and CDR2 is YSLEER. There are 14 residues in the CDR3. With V trimmed by 0 bases and J by 12 bases, 7 bases remained unmatched. CDR3 DNA: TGCGCCAGCAGCCAAGATAGCGAGCGGGGGAGGCAGTTCTTC. As protein: CASSQDSERGRQFF.

V and J are TRBV6-1 and TRBJ2-7; 9 nucleotides align to TRBD1. Per the germline V gene, CDR1 is MNHNS and CDR2 is SASEGT. With 6 bases clipped from V and 4 bases from J, the junction kept 7 bases outside the gene matches. The CDR3 is 14 residues long. CDR3 sequence (DNA): TGTGCCAGCAGCCCAGGGACAGGGCAGTACGAGCAGTACTTC. Protein sequence: CASSPGTGQYEQYF.

This chain links TRBV5-4 with TRBJ1-2; the match to TRBD1 covers 7 bases. V dropped 0 bases and J dropped 0; count of bases not matched to a gene: 8. Germline V gene data show CDR1 as SGHNT and CDR2 as YYREEE (reference sequence). The CDR3 length is 17 residues. In DNA form, the CDR3 reads TGTGCCAGCAGCTTGGGGGGGGACAGTTCTACTAACTATGGCTACACCTTC. This encodes CASSLGGDSSTNYGYTF.

This clonotype came up many times. The CDR3 spells CASSLGQGATSPLHF. The CDR3 DNA sequence: TGTGCCAGCAGCTTAGGACAGGGGGCGACTTCACCCCTCCACTTT. The gene calls are TRBV7-6 and TRBJ1-6; 10 bases fit TRBD1. Germline V gene sequence: CDR1 SGHVS, CDR2 FNYEAQ. V shed 1 base and J 9 bases; nucleotides not matched to a gene: 3. The CDR3 runs 15 residues.

This clonotype was found many times. The chain has TRBV12-5 and TRBJ2-3; D gene ambiguous. Germline values: CDR1 LGHNT, CDR2 FRNRAP. CDR3 size: 18 residues. V was clipped by 4 bases and J by 1 base, with 21 bases between them. CDR3 bases: TGTGCTAGTGGTTGGAAGACCGACTCCGGTACTCGCACAGATACGCAGTATTTT. Protein sequence: CASGWKTDSGTRTDTQYF. Complete variable domain (other parts from reference TRBV12-5 and TRBJ2-3): DARVTQTPRHKVTEMGQEVTMRCQPILGHNTVFWYRQTMMQGLELLAYFRNRAPLDDSGMPKDRFSAEMPDATLATLKIQPSEPRDSAVYFCASGWKTDSGTRTDTQYFGPGTRLTVL.

This clonotype was counted many times. The CDR3 loop reads CASSIPTSGGPIFTYNEQFF. Written as DNA, the CDR3 is TGTGCCAGCAGCATCCCGACTAGCGGGGGCCCTATCTTTACCTACAATGAGCAGTTCTTC. The chain uses TRBV7-6 and TRBJ2-1; 12 bases agree with TRBD2. V trimming: 5 bases; J trimming: 2 bases; junction bases outside the gene matches: 16. This CDR3 spans 20 amino acids. Germline lookup yields CDR1 SGHVS and CDR2 FNYEAQ.

This clonotype was seen a handful of times. CDR3 in DNA: TGTGCCAGCAGCGAGGAGGCACCGAACACCGGGGAGCTGTTTTTT. Translation gives CASSEEAPNTGELFF. The chain has TRBV7-9 and TRBJ2-2; D is possibly TRBD2 (5 bases). V lost 5 bases and J lost 0, with 10 bases in between. Germline CDR1 SEHNR, CDR2 FQNEAQ (reference sequence). This CDR3 has 15 amino acids.

This clonotype was recorded a few times. The chain recombines TRBV6-8 with TRBJ2-7, with 10 bases identical to TRBD1. V shed 7 bases and J 3 bases; nucleotides not matched to a gene: 6. The CDR3 contains 14 residues. CDR1 MNHGY and CDR2 SAAAGT come from the germline V gene. Here the CDR3 DNA reads TGTGCCAGCACCGTGGGACAGGGGCTCTACGAGCAGTACGTC. Its protein is CASTVGQGLYEQYV.